Below, 10 T cell receptor beta chains from the same sample are listed, as sequenced in a study of long-term antiretroviral therapy in people with HIV. At the survey level, the v3.0 immunoSEQ assay was run. Only in-frame clones appear in the TCRdb table, and some are missing; sequencing was by immunoSEQ multiplex PCR. The sample includes over 20,000 clones, about 87% seen only once; the top ten take about 3.3%. Sequenced here: unsorted PBMCs, sampled just under 2.7 years after starting antiretroviral therapy. These receptors came from a woman aged 45-65 years with HIV.

The table lists this clone with a few counts. CDR3 in amino acids: CASSFDRGVGYGYTF. As DNA, the CDR3 is TGCGCCAGCAGCTTCGACAGGGGAGTTGGCTATGGCTACACCTTC. The chain is built from TRBV5-1 and TRBJ1-2; 8 positions agree with TRBD1. Unmatched junction bases numbered 7, after V lost 2 bases and J lost 4 bases. Looked up from germline, CDR1 is SGHRS and CDR2 is YFSETQ. The CDR3 contains 15 residues.

The rearrangement links TRBV28 to TRBJ2-3, with 14 bases lining up with TRBD2. J was trimmed by 6 bases and V by 5 bases; bases with no gene match: 13. The CDR3 sequence is 18 residues long. The germline gives CDR1 MDHEN, CDR2 SYDVKM. CDR3 region: CASSLKPGLAGAPDTQYF. The CDR3, as DNA: TGTGCCAGCAGTCTGAAACCGGGACTAGCGGGAGCGCCTGATACGCAGTATTTT.

V gene TRBV7-2 combines with J gene TRBJ2-5; 8 nucleotides line up with TRBD2. The CDR3 consists of 15 residues. V shed 5 bases and J 5 bases; nucleotides not matched to a gene: 10. CDR1 is SGHTA and CDR2 is FQGNSA in the germline V gene. The CDR3 region has the DNA TGTGCCAGCAGCGAGAGCGGGAGAGGGTGGGAGACCCAGTACTTC. It yields the protein CASSESGRGWETQYF.

The chain has TRBV29-1 and TRBJ2-7; TRBD1 matches at 7 bases. CDR1 and CDR2 from the germline V gene are SQVTM and ANQGSEA. This CDR3 spans 14 amino acids. V was pared by 6 bases and J by 1 base, with 9 bases of the junction left unmatched. The CDR3, as DNA: TGCAGCGTACTTGGGACAGCTTTATCCTACGAGCAGTACTTC. Protein sequence: CSVLGTALSYEQYF.

The V call is TRBV10-2, the J call TRBJ2-2; D may be TRBD1 (6 bases). Germline V gene data show CDR1 as WSHSY and CDR2 as SAAADI. With 1 base removed from V and 2 bases from J, the gap between germline ends came to 17 bases. The CDR3 covers 18 residues. CDR3 sequence: CASSEWDTPLGNTGELFF. The CDR3 DNA reads as TGCGCCAGCAGTGAGTGGGACACCCCCCTAGGAAACACCGGGGAGCTGTTTTTT.

The rearrangement links TRBV19 to TRBJ1-5, with a weak D call TRBD1 (5 bases). Per germline, CDR1 LNHDA and CDR2 SQIVND (reference sequence). CDR3 length: 16 amino acids. V lost 3 bases to trimming and J lost 1 base, with 13 bases between them. The CDR3 protein is CASSMGGPGSNQPQHF. The CDR3 DNA reads as TGTGCCAGTAGTATGGGGGGTCCAGGGAGCAATCAGCCCCAGCATTTT.

The V gene is TRBV4-3, the J gene TRBJ2-7, with D perhaps being TRBD1 or TRBD2 (5 bases each). The germline V gene encodes CDR1 LGHNA and CDR2 YSLEER. The CDR3 is 15 residues long. With 1 base removed from V and 0 bases from J, the gap between germline ends came to 10 bases. DNA of the CDR3: TGCGCCAGCAGCCAAGTCCCCGGGACCTCCTACGAGCAGTACTTC. Translated, it gives CASSQVPGTSYEQYF.

This rearrangement joins TRBV13 to TRBJ1-2; D is perhaps TRBD1 (5 bases). Trimming took off 2 bases at V and 6 bases at J, with 13 bases between the two ends. Germline CDR1 is PRHDT and CDR2 is FYEKMQ (reference sequence). The length of the CDR3 is 14 residues. CDR3 bases: TGTGCCAGCAGCTTACAACAGGCGAAAGATGGCTACACCTTC. Translation: CASSLQQAKDGYTF.

The chain recombines TRBV5-8 with TRBJ2-7; 7 bases align to TRBD2. V lost 3 bases to trimming and J lost 7 bases; unmatched junction nucleotides: 4. The CDR3 length is 12 residues. Germline CDR1 reads SGHTS; CDR2 reads YDEGEE. In nucleotides, the CDR3 is TGTGCCAGCAGCTGGGGGGGGAGGGAGCAGTACTTC. It specifies CASSWGGREQYF.

The V gene is TRBV9, the J gene TRBJ1-1; 8 bases map to TRBD1. This CDR3 is built from 15 residues. With 2 bases clipped from V and 1 base from J, the junction kept 4 bases outside the gene matches. From germline, CDR1 is SGDLS and CDR2 YYNGEE. The CDR3 nucleotides read TGTGCCAGCAGCGTGGGGACAGGCTCGAACACTGAAGCTTTCTTT. This sequence encodes CASSVGTGSNTEAFF.